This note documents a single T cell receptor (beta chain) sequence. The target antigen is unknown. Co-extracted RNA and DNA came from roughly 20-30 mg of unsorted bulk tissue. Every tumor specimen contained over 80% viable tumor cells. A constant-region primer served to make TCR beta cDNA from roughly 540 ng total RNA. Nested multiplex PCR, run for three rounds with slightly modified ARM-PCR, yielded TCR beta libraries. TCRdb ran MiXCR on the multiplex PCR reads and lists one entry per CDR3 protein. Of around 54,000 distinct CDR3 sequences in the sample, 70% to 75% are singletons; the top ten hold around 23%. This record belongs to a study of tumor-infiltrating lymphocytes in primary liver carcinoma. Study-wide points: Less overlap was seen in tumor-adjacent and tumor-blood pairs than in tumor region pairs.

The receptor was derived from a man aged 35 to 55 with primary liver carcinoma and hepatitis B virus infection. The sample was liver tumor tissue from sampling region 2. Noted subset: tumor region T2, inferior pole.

The CDR3 here is CASSLRELGTDTQYF. CDR3 coding DNA: TGTGCCAGCAGCCTACGGGAGCTTGGTACAGATACGCAGTATTTT. V usage is TRBV11-2 and J usage is TRBJ2-3, with D perhaps TRBD2 (6 bases). This CDR3 spans 15 amino acids. V dropped 5 bases and J dropped 3 bases, with 15 bases sitting between them. CDR1 is SGHAT, CDR2 FQNNGV, per germline.